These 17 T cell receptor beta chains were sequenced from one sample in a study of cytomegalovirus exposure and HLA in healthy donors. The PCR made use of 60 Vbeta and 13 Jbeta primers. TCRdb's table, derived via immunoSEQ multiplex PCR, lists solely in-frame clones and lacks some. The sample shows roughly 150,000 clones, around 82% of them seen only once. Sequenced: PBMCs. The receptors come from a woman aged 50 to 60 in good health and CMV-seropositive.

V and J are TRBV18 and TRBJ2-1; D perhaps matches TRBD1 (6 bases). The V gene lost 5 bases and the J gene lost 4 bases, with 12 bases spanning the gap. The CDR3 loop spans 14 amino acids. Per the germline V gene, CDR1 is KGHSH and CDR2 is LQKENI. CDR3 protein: CASSEDSLYNEQFF. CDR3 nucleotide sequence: TGTGCCAGCTCAGAGGACAGTCTGTACAATGAGCAGTTCTTC.

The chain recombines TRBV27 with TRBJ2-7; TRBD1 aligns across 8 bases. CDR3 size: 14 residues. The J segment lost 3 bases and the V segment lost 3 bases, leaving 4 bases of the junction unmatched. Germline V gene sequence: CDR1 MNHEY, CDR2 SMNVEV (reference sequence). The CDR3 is CASSLDRVGYEQYF. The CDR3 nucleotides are TGTGCCAGCAGTTTGGACAGGGTGGGCTACGAGCAGTACTTC.

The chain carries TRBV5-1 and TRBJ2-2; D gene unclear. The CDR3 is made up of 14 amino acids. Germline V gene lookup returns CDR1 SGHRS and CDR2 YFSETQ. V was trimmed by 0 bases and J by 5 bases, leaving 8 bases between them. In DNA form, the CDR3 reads TGCGCCAGCAGCTTGGATAGTAGTACCGGGGAGCTGTTTTTT. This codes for CASSLDSSTGELFF. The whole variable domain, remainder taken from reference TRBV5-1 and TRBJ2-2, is KAGVTQTPRYLIKTRGQQVTLSCSPISGHRSVSWYQQTPGQGLQFLFEYFSETQRNKGNFPGRFSGRQFSNSRSEMNVSTLELGDSALYLCASSLDSSTGELFFGEGSRLTVL.

CDR3: CATSEVYRGYEQYF. CDR3 in DNA: TGTGCCACCTCAGAGGTTTACAGGGGTTACGAGCAGTACTTC. V gene TRBV19 combines with J gene TRBJ2-7; TRBD1 matches 7 bases. The germline V gene encodes CDR1 LNHDA and CDR2 SQIVND (reference sequence). The V and J ends lost 10 bases and 4 bases, in that order; junction bases with no gene match: 13. There are 14 residues in the CDR3.

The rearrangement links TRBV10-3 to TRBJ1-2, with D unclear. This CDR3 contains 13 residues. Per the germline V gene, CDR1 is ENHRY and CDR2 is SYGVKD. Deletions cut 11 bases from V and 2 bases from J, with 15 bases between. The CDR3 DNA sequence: TGTGCCTCCCGGCCGGGAACCAACTATGGCTACACCTTC. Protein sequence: CASRPGTNYGYTF.

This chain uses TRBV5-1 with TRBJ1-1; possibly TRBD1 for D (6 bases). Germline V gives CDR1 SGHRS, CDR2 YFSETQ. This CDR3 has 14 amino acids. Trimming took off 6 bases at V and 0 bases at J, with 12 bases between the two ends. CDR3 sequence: CASTGDNLNTEAFF. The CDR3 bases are TGCGCCAGCACCGGGGACAATTTGAACACTGAAGCTTTCTTT.

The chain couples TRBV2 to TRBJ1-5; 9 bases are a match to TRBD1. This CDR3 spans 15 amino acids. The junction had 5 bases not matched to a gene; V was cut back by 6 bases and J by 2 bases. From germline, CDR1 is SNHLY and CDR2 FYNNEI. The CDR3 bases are TGTGCCAGCAGAGATAGGACAGGGGGCAATCAGCCCCAGCATTTT. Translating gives CASRDRTGGNQPQHF.

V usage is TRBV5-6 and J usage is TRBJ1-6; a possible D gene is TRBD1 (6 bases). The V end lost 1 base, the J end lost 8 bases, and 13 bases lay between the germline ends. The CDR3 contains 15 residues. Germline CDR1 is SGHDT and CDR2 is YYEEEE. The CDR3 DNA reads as TGTGCCAGCAGCTTGACAGGGTTGAGAGATTCACCCCTCCACTTT. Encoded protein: CASSLTGLRDSPLHF.

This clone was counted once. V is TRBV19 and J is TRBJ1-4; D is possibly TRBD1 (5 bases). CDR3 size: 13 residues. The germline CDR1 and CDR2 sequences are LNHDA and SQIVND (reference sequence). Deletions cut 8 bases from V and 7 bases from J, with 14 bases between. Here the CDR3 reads CASSGRGVEKLFF. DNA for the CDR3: TGTGCCAGTTCCGGGAGGGGAGTTGAAAAACTGTTTTTT.

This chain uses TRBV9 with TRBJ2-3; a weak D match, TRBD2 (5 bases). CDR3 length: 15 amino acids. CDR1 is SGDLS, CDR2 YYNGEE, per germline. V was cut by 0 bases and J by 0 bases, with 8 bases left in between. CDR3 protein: CASSVGTGSTDTQYF. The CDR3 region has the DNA TGTGCCAGCAGCGTAGGGACTGGGAGCACAGATACGCAGTATTTT.

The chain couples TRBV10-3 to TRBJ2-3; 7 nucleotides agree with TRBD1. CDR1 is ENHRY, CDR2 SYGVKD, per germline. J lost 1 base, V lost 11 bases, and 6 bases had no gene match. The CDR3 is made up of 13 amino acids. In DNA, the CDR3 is TGTGCCGCCGCTGGACAGGGCACAGATACGCAGTATTTT. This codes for CAAAGQGTDTQYF.

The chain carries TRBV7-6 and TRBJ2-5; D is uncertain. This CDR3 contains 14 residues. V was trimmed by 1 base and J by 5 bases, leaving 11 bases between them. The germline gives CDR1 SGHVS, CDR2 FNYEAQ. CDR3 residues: CASSLDPLRETQYF. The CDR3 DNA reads TGTGCCAGCAGCTTAGACCCCCTGCGGGAGACCCAGTACTTC. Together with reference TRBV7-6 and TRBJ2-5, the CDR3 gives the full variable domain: GAGVSQSPRYKVTKRGQDVALRCDPISGHVSLYWYRQALGQGPEFLTYFNYEAQQDKSGLPNDRFSAERPEGSISTLTIQRTEQRDSAMYRCASSLDPLRETQYFGPGTRLLVL.

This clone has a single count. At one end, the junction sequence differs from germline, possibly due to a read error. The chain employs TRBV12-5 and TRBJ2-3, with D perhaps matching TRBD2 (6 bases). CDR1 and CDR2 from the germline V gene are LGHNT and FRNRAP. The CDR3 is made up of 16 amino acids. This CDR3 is CASDLVAGSWTDTQYF. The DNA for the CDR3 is TGTGCTAGTGATTTGGTGGCGGGGAGTTGGACAGATACGCAGTATTTT.

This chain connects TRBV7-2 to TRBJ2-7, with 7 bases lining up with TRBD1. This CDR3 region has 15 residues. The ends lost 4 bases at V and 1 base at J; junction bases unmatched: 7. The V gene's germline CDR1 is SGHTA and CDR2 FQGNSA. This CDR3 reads CASSSKEGQSYEQYF. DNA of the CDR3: TGTGCCAGCAGCTCCAAAGAGGGACAGTCCTACGAGCAGTACTTC.

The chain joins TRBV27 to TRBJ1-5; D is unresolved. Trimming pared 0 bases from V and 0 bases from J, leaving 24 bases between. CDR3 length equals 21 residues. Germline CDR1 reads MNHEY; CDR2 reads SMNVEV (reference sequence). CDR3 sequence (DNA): TGTGCCAGCAGTTTATCGAAGTTCGATTCCAACAACCCTTATAGCAATCAGCCCCAGCATTTT. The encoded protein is CASSLSKFDSNNPYSNQPQHF.

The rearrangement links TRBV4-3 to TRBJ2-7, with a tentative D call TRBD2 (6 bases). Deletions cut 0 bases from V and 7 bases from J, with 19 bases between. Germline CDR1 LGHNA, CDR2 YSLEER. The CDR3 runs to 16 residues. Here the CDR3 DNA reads TGCGCCAGCAGCCAAGAACATTCCGGGGGAGGTGGGGAGCAGTACTTC. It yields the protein CASSQEHSGGGGEQYF.

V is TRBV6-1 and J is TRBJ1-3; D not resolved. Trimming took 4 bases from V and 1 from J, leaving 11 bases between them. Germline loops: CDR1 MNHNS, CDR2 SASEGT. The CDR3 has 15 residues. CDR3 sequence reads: CASSVGEWSGNTIYF. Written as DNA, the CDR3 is TGTGCCAGCAGTGTTGGGGAGTGGTCTGGAAACACCATATATTTT.